This T cell receptor beta chain was identified in a study of cytomegalovirus exposure and HLA in healthy donors. With respect to this clone: Its antigen is still unknown.

This CDR3 spans 15 amino acids. V dropped 1 base and J dropped 6; count of bases not matched to a gene: 5. CDR1 is SGDLS, CDR2 YYNGEE, per germline. Study-level results: Most subjects' HLA-A and HLA-B alleles were reportedly predicted from TCR beta sequences. Several of the most significant clusters appeared linked to common viral pathogens, based on a later analysis. The number of N-insertions in an Asian-associated ancestry cluster was reportedly below the approximately 700-donor mean in a later analysis. Previously analyzed data showed that most TCR beta V segments were productive at a frequency of about 87% or about 30%.

60 Vbeta and 13 Jbeta primers were used in PCR. TCRdb keeps only in-frame clones here, not all; method: immunoSEQ multiplex PCR. The data show 85,000 to 120,000 clones, around 80% seen once. The rearrangement links TRBV9 to TRBJ2-1; 9 bases are shared with TRBD1. The TCR sequence derives from a man aged 55 to 69 in good health and CMV-seronegative. Sequences were obtained from PBMCs. CDR3: CASSVTPGQGNEQFF. The CDR3 DNA follows: TGTGCCAGCAGCGTAACACCGGGACAGGGCAATGAGCAGTTCTTC.